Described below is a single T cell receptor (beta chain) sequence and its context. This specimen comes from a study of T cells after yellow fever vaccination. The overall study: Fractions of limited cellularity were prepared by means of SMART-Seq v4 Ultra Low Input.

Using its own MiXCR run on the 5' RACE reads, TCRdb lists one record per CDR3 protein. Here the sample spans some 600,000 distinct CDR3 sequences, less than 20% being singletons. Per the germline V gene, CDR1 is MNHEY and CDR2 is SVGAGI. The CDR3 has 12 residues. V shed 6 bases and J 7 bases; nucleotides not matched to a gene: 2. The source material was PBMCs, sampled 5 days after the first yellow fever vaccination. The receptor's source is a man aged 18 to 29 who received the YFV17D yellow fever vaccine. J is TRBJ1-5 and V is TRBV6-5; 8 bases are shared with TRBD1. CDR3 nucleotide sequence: TGTGCCAGCAGCACAGGGGGACAGCCCCAGCATTTT. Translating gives CASSTGGQPQHF.